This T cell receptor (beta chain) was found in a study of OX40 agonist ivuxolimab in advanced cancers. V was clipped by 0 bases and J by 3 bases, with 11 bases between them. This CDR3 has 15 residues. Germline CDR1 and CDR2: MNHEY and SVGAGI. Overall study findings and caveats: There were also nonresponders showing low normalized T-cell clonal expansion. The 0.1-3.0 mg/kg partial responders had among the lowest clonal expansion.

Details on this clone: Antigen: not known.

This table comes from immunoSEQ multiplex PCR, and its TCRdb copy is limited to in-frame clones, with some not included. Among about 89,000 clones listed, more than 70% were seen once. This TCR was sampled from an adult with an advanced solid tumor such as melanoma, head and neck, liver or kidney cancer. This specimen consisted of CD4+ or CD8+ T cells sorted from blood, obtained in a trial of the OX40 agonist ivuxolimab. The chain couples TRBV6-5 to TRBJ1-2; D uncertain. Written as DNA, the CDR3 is TGTGCCAGCAGTTACTCTAGGAACAGATACTATGGCTACACCTTC. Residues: CASSYSRNRYYGYTF.